This T cell receptor (beta chain) was obtained from a study of cytomegalovirus exposure and HLA in healthy donors. The CDR3 covers 14 residues. V trimming: 2 bases; J trimming: 10 bases; junction bases outside the gene matches: 8. CDR1 is SQVTM and CDR2 is ANQGSEA in the germline V gene. The table came from immunoSEQ multiplex PCR; TCRdb's copy has only in-frame clones and leaves some out. The data hold 250,000 to 300,000 clones, with approximately 86% observed a single time. It was the approximately 120-subject validation cohort, separate from the roughly 700-subject first cohort, to which the donors belonged.

The specimen was PBMCs. This sequence joins TRBV29-1 and TRBJ2-1; TRBD2 matches 10 bases. This TCR was sampled from a woman between 18 and 29 years old in good health and CMV-seronegative. The CDR3 loop reads CSVEWASGSNEQFF. The CDR3 bases are TGCAGCGTTGAATGGGCTAGCGGGAGCAACGAGCAGTTCTTC.